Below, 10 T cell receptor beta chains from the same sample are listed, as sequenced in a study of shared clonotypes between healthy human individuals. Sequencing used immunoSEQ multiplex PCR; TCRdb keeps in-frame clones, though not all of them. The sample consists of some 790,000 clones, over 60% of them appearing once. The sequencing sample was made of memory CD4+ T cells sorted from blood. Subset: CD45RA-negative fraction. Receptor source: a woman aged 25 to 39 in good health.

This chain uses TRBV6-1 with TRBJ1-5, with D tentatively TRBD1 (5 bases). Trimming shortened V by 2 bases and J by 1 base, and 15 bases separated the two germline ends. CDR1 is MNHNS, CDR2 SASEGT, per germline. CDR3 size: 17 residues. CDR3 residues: CASSEPSGKRSNQPQHF. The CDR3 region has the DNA TGTGCCAGCAGTGAACCCTCAGGGAAGAGGAGCAATCAGCCCCAGCATTTT.

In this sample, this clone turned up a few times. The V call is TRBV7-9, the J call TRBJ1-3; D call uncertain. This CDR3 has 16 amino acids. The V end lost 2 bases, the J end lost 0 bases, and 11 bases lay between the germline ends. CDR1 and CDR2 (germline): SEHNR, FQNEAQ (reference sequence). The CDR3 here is CASSLPGRFSGNTIYF. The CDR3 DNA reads TGTGCCAGCAGCTTACCCGGACGGTTCTCTGGAAACACCATATATTTT.

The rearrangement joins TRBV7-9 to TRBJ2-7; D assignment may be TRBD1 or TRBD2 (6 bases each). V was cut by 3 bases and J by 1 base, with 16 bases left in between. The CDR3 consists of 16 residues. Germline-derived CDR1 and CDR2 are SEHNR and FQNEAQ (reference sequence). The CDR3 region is CASSFPGGAGSYEQYF. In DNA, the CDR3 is TGTGCCAGCAGCTTCCCCGGGGGCGCGGGGTCCTACGAGCAGTACTTC.

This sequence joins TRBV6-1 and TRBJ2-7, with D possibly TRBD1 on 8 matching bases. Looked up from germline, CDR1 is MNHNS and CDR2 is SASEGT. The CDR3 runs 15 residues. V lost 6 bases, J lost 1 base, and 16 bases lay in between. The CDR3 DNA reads TGTGCCAGCAGCGCAGGACAGGGAGGGTCCTACGAGCAGTACTTC. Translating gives CASSAGQGGSYEQYF.

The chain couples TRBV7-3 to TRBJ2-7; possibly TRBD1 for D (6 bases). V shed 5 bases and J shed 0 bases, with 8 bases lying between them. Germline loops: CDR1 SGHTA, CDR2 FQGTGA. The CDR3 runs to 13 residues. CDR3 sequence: CASSQGSSYEQYF. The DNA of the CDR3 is TGTGCCAGCAGCCAGGGGTCCTCCTACGAGCAGTACTTC.

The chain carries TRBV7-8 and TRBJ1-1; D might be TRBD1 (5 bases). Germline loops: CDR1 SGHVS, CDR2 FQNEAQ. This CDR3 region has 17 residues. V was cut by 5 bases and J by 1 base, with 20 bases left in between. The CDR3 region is CASSRARRQPKNTEAFF. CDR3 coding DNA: TGTGCCAGCAGCCGAGCGAGACGACAGCCAAAGAACACTGAAGCTTTCTTT.

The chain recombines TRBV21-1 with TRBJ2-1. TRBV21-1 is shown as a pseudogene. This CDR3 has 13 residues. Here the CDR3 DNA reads TGTGCCAGCAGCAAAGTAGGTGGAAATGAGCAGTTCTTC. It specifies CASSKVGGNEQFF.

The CDR3 bases are TGCGCCAGCCTCCCGACCCGGGCTTTGAGCAATCAGCCCCAGCATTTT. Encoded protein: CASLPTRALSNQPQHF. This chain uses TRBV5-1 with TRBJ1-5; no reliable D call. The CDR3 totals 16 residues. Germline values: CDR1 SGHRS, CDR2 YFSETQ. Trimming stripped 7 bases from V and 1 base from J, with 18 bases between.

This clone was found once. The CDR3 sequence is CSVRGNEKLFF. The CDR3 DNA is TGCAGTGTGAGGGGTAATGAAAAACTGTTTTTT. The V call is TRBV20-1, the J call TRBJ1-4; a weak D match, TRBD1 (5 bases). This CDR3 is 11 amino acids long. The germline V gene has CDR1 DFQATT and CDR2 SNEGSKA (reference sequence). Trimming shortened V by 7 bases and J by 4 bases, and 7 bases separated the two germline ends.

CDR3 sequence (DNA): TGTGCCAGCAGCTTGGCGCGGCTAGCGGTGACAGATACGCAGTATTTT. As protein: CASSLARLAVTDTQYF. The chain links TRBV7-6 to TRBJ2-3, with 7 bases fitting TRBD2. Germline trimming cut 3 bases from V and 3 bases from J; bases unmatched to any gene: 9. The CDR3 consists of 16 residues. Looked up from germline, CDR1 is SGHVS and CDR2 is FNYEAQ.